This T cell receptor (beta chain) is from a study of blood T cells in healthy people across ages. The table lists this clonotype with many counts. Its antigen is not identified. The CDR3 totals 14 residues. Per the germline V gene, CDR1 is LNHNV and CDR2 is YYDKDF (reference sequence). Trimming took 3 bases from V and 5 from J; bases not matched to a gene: 4. Whole-study results and caveats: While age rose, TCR beta diversity per million T cells dropped in a roughly linear way. Relative to aged donors, long-lived donors carried more naive CD4+ cells and displayed higher diversity. Nothing was known about donor CMV status, and this possibly confounded expanded clonotype changes.

Healthy Caucasians from Russia aged roughly 6 to 90 served as donors. Next came a second PCR, run for roughly 6 to 11 cycles, which used a sample-barcoded 5' primer along with a J-beta primer mix. MiXCR, applied by TCRdb to the 5' RACE reads, yields one record per CDR3 protein. The sample has about 650,000 distinct CDR3 sequences, approximately 29% seen once. The receptor's source is a woman at least 80 years old in good health. The chain is built from TRBV15 and TRBJ1-5, with TRBD1 identical over 7 bases. Sequencing was performed on blood. CDR3 region: CATSSVTGDQPQHF. For the CDR3, the DNA is TGTGCCACCAGCAGCGTTACAGGGGATCAGCCCCAGCATTTT.